This T cell receptor (beta chain) was obtained from a study of shared clonotypes between healthy human individuals. With 0 bases clipped from V and 4 bases from J, the junction kept 2 bases outside the gene matches. CDR1 and CDR2 (germline): SGHRS, YFSETQ. The CDR3 consists of 15 residues. The assay used deep level. Sequenced by immunoSEQ multiplex PCR; TCRdb stores in-frame clones only, minus some. The sample has 1,100,000 or so clones; approximately 80% are singletons. This clone was found a few times. The chain uses TRBV5-1 and TRBJ2-2, with 8 positions matching TRBD1. The sample was memory CD4+ T cells from PBMCs. The subset here: CD45RA-negative fraction. The receptor's source is a man between 18 and 35 years old in good health. Some clones in this sample may be carry-over from other donors' samples. CDR3: CASSLEQGGTGELFF. The CDR3 DNA reads TGCGCCAGCAGCTTGGAACAGGGGGGCACCGGGGAGCTGTTTTTT. Full variable domain (outside the CDR3, taken from reference TRBV5-1 and TRBJ2-2): KAGVTQTPRYLIKTRGQQVTLSCSPISGHRSVSWYQQTPGQGLQFLFEYFSETQRNKGNFPGRFSGRQFSNSRSEMNVSTLELGDSALYLCASSLEQGGTGELFFGEGSRLTVL.